The sequence of this TCR beta chain was determined in a study of metastatic and nonmetastatic thyroid tumors. TCRdb redid the clone calls on the PCR reads using MiXCR. The table includes more than 90,000 clones, roughly 13% detected once. The entire patient cohort was treatment-naive prior to thyroid surgery. The CDR3 has 14 residues. On this clone itself: One junction end disagrees with the germline gene, perhaps due to a read error.

This chain connects TRBV12-3 or TRBV12-4 to TRBJ2-2, with TRBD1 as a possible D gene (6 bases). The TCR originated in a female donor with papillary thyroid cancer or a benign thyroid nodule (not recorded which). Some clones in this sample may be carry-over from other donors' samples. The sequencing input was blood. CDR3 protein: CASILGGSSGELFF. The DNA of the CDR3 is TGTGCCAGCATTTTAGGGGGATCGTCCGGGGAGCTGTTTTTT.